Described below is a single T cell receptor beta chain sequence and its context. The read finishes 3 residues shy of the CDR3 end, and the germline J gene is used to complete it. This sample is part of a study of T cells in women clearing cervical HPV infection. Per germline, CDR1 SGHTA and CDR2 FQGTGA. The CDR3 consists of 14 residues. V gave up 6 bases and J gave up 6 bases; unmatched junction bases: 8. Some clones are missing from TCRdb's copy, which holds only in-frame ones; the method was immunoSEQ multiplex PCR. The listing records approximately 24,000 clones. The chain joins TRBV7-3 to TRBJ1-1, with TRBD1 matching 9 bases. The specimen sequenced was blood buffy coat. The TCR comes from a woman aged 18 to 75 with a cervical HPV16 infection that either progressed to CIN3+ or cleared (not recorded which). CDR3 protein: CASSSGQGLAEAFF. The part of the CDR3 DNA that was read is TGTGCCAGCAGTTCAGGACAGGGGCTCGCTGAA.